The clone carrying this T cell receptor beta chain has a single count. Its specificity is unknown. All trial patients relapsed after autologous stem cell transplantation. V was clipped by 5 bases and J by 4 bases, with 15 bases between them. CDR3 size: 15 residues. Germline V lookup: CDR1 SGHTA, CDR2 FQGTGA. This entry comes from a study of PD-1 blockade in classical Hodgkin lymphoma. Regarding the study as a whole: Repertoire difference causes, possibly disease activity or prior therapy, remain undefined.

The table came from immunoSEQ multiplex PCR; TCRdb's copy has only in-frame clones and leaves some out. The sample lists 25,000 to 30,000 clones, around four fifths occurring once. Sequencing used peripheral blood mononuclear cells (PBMCs), obtained before the second cycle of nivolumab. The source of this sequence is a human donor with classical Hodgkin lymphoma. V gene TRBV7-3 combines with J gene TRBJ2-1; D gene ambiguous. CDR3 DNA sequence: TGTGCCAGCAGCCCGATTCACCGCGGATACAATGAGCAGTTCTTC. As protein: CASSPIHRGYNEQFF. The full variable domain, its missing parts supplied by reference TRBV7-3 and TRBJ2-1, is GAGVSQTPSNKVTEKGKYVELRCDPISGHTALYWYRQSLGQGPEFLIYFQGTGAADDSGLPNDRFFAVRPEGSVSTLKIQRTERGDSAVYLCASSPIHRGYNEQFFGPGTRLTVL.